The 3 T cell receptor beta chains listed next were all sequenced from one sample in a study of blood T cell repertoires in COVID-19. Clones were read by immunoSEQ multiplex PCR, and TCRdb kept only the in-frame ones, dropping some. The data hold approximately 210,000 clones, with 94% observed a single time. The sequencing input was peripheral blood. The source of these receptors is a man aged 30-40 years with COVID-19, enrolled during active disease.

CDR3 DNA sequence: TGTGCCAGCACCTACCTTAGGGCTAGCGGGGGCCAGAGCACAGATACGCAGTATTTT. It encodes CASTYLRASGGQSTDTQYF. This chain uses TRBV27 with TRBJ2-3; TRBD2 matches at 10 bases. Germline V gene lookup returns CDR1 MNHEY and CDR2 SMNVEV (reference sequence). V lost 7 bases, J lost 0 bases, and 16 bases stayed unmatched. This CDR3 is built from 19 residues.

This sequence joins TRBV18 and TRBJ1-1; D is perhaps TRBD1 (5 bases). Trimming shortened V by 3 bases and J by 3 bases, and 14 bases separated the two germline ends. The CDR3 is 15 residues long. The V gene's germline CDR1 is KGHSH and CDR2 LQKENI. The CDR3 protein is CASSPVRAGDTEAFF. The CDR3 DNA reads TGTGCCAGCTCACCGGTCAGGGCGGGGGACACTGAAGCTTTCTTT.

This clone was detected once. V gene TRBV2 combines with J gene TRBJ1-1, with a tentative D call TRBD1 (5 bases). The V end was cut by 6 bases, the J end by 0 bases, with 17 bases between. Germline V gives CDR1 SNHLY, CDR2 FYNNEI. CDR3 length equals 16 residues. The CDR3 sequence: CASSGHSGTVNTEAFF. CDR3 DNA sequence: TGTGCCAGCAGCGGCCACAGCGGGACGGTGAACACTGAAGCTTTCTTT.